This entry features one T cell receptor (beta chain) sequence. The sample belongs to a study of vaccination and CD4 T cells after COVID-19. At the level of the study: In the convalescent cohort, there were six males and four females, two of them Hispanic.

One entry per CDR3 protein results from TCRdb running MiXCR on the PCR reads. This table has approximately 17,000 distinct CDR3 sequences, just over 60% appearing once. The input for sequencing was CD4+ T cells from blood, taken after SARS-CoV-2 vaccination. The clonotype originates from a human donor who had recovered from COVID-19.

Here the CDR3 reads CASSLLGQGQETQYF. The CDR3 nucleotides are TGTGCCAGCAGCTTACTGGGACAGGGGCAAGAGACCCAGTACTTC. The V gene is TRBV7-2, the J gene TRBJ2-5; the match to TRBD1 covers 10 bases. The CDR3 is made up of 15 amino acids. The junction had 2 bases not matched to a gene; V was cut back by 2 bases and J by 2 bases. CDR1 SGHTA and CDR2 FQGNSA come from the germline V gene.